The entry below gives a single T cell receptor (beta chain) sequence along with its context. Assay used: immunoSEQ multiplex PCR; TCRdb lists only in-frame clones, some missing. The table records around 170,000 clones, approximately 79% of them present only once. The CDR3 sequence is 16 residues long. The germline gives CDR1 LNHDA, CDR2 SQIVND (reference sequence). V lost 3 bases to trimming and J lost 6 bases; unmatched junction nucleotides: 8. This entry is derived from a study of blood T cell repertoires in COVID-19. In the study overall: Both acute and convalescent COVID-19 samples were obtained from the United States, Italy and Spain. Sample material is recorded as cDNA or gDNA derived from T cells, B-cell-depleted T cells, or PBMCs.

Specimen: peripheral blood. The clonotype comes from a man aged 25 to 40 with active or convalescent COVID-19. The chain links TRBV19 to TRBJ2-1, with 10 bases fitting TRBD1. The CDR3 reads CASSMGPGTGVNEQFF. The CDR3 DNA is TGTGCCAGTAGTATGGGGCCCGGGACAGGGGTCAATGAGCAGTTCTTC.